The rows below give T cell receptor beta chains drawn from one sample of a study of blood T cell repertoires in COVID-19. Using immunoSEQ multiplex PCR, the repertoire was profiled, and TCRdb retains in-frame clones only, with some absent. The sample has around 200,000 clones; roughly 84% are singletons. Sequenced input: peripheral blood. The receptors here all came from a woman aged 80 or older with acute or convalescent COVID-19. Each CDR3 is given with its conserved first and last residue. The D gene is left open where the match is weak. Some rows have no size entry. The others give once, few or many, or a class for an expanded clone.

v_gene	d_gene	j_gene	abundance	CDR3aa	CDR3nt
TRBV7-2	-	TRBJ1-2	few	CASSPGGIGLYGYTF	TGTGCCAGCAGTCCTGGGGGGATCGGGTTGTATGGCTACACCTTC
TRBV6-5	TRBD1	TRBJ1-1	-	CASSYYTGTANEAFF	TGTGCCAGCAGTTACTACACCGGGACAGCAAATGAAGCTTTCTTT
TRBV7-9	TRBD2	TRBJ2-2	-	CASSFIAGLNTGELFF	TGTGCCAGCAGCTTTATAGCGGGGCTAAACACCGGGGAGCTGTTTTTT
TRBV4-2	-	TRBJ1-1	-	CASSQDMNTEAFF	TGTGCCAGCAGCCAAGATATGAACACTGAAGCTTTCTTT
TRBV15	-	TRBJ1-4	-	CATSRDSNEKLFF	TGTGCCACCAGCAGAGATAGTAATGAAAAACTGTTTTTT
TRBV29-1	-	TRBJ1-5	-	CSVATAGGDQPQHF	TGCAGCGTTGCGACAGCGGGGGGGGATCAGCCCCAGCATTTT
TRBV6-5	TRBD1	TRBJ1-3	-	CATKTGISGNTIYF	TGTGCCACCAAGACAGGGATCTCTGGAAACACCATATATTTT
TRBV2	-	TRBJ2-6	-	CASSEGGAGVWGANVLTF	TGTGCCAGCAGTGAAGGAGGAGCAGGGGTATGGGGGGCCAACGTCCTGACTTTC
TRBV11-1	TRBD1	TRBJ2-7	-	CASSLMGQAYEQYF	TGTGCCAGCAGCTTAATGGGACAGGCCTACGAGCAGTACTTC
TRBV20-1	-	TRBJ2-1	-	CSASPRRVMGEQFF	TGCAGTGCTAGTCCGAGACGGGTGATGGGTGAGCAGTTCTTC
TRBV9	-	TRBJ2-2	once	CASSVGQGSWTGELFF	TGTGCCAGCAGCGTAGGGCAGGGTAGTTGGACCGGGGAGCTGTTTTTT
TRBV4-3	TRBD1	TRBJ1-3	once	CASSLDPGGQSISGNTIYF	TGCGCCAGCAGCCTCGACCCCGGGGGACAGTCGATCTCTGGAAACACCATATATTTT
TRBV6-2/TRBV6-3	TRBD2	TRBJ2-7	-	CASSYTSDSSEQYF	TGTGCCAGCAGTTACACTAGCGATTCCTCCGAGCAGTACTTC
TRBV6-6	-	TRBJ1-2	-	CASSLDSWYGYTF	TGTGCCAGCAGCCTCGACAGTTGGTATGGCTACACCTTC
TRBV15	-	TRBJ2-1	-	CATSSRYGGGSYNEQFF	TGTGCCACCAGCTCGAGATACGGGGGAGGCTCCTACAATGAGCAGTTCTTC
TRBV21-1	-	TRBJ2-7	-	CASSPSGSSYEQYF	TGTGCCAGCAGCCCCAGCGGAAGCTCCTACGAGCAGTACTTC
TRBV2	-	TRBJ1-5	few	CASSPPGNQPQHF	TGTGCCAGCAGTCCCCCCGGCAATCAGCCCCAGCATTTT
TRBV7-9	TRBD2	TRBJ2-7	-	CASSFTSGGAYEQYF	TGTGCCAGCAGCTTCACTAGCGGGGGGGCCTACGAGCAGTACTTC
TRBV3-1/TRBV3-2	TRBD2	TRBJ2-6	-	CASSPKAGGGANVLTF	TGTGCCAGCAGCCCGAAGGCGGGGGGTGGGGCCAACGTCCTGACTTTC
TRBV7-2	TRBD1	TRBJ2-2	-	CASSPRTGGGNGELFF	TGTGCCAGCAGCCCGAGGACAGGGGGTGGCAACGGGGAGCTGTTTTTT
TRBV11-3	-	TRBJ2-3	many	CASSTGTDTQYF	TGTGCCAGCAGCACAGGCACAGATACGCAGTATTTT
TRBV7-9	-	TRBJ2-7	-	CASSSTGRNSYEQYF	TGTGCCAGCAGCTCAACCGGGAGAAACTCCTACGAGCAGTACTTC
TRBV30	TRBD2	TRBJ2-2	-	CAWSVLAANTGELFF	TGTGCCTGGAGTGTCCTAGCGGCGAACACCGGGGAGCTGTTTTTT
TRBV6-5	TRBD1	TRBJ1-5	-	CASSIGDSQPQHF	TGTGCCAGCTCCATTGGGGACAGTCAGCCCCAGCATTTT
TRBV5-6	-	TRBJ2-7	-	CASLRGREQYF	TGTGCCAGCCTAAGGGGTAGGGAGCAGTACTTC
TRBV7-2	-	TRBJ2-3	-	CASSLTLASTDTQYF	TGTGCCAGCAGCTTAACCCTAGCGAGCACAGATACGCAGTATTTT
TRBV18	TRBD1	TRBJ1-3	-	CASSLTGDSGNTIYF	TGTGCCAGCTCACTTACAGGGGACTCTGGAAACACCATATATTTT
TRBV6-2/TRBV6-3	TRBD2	TRBJ2-3	-	CASSGTSGSMDTQYF	TGTGCCAGCAGTGGGACTAGCGGGAGTATGGATACGCAGTATTTT